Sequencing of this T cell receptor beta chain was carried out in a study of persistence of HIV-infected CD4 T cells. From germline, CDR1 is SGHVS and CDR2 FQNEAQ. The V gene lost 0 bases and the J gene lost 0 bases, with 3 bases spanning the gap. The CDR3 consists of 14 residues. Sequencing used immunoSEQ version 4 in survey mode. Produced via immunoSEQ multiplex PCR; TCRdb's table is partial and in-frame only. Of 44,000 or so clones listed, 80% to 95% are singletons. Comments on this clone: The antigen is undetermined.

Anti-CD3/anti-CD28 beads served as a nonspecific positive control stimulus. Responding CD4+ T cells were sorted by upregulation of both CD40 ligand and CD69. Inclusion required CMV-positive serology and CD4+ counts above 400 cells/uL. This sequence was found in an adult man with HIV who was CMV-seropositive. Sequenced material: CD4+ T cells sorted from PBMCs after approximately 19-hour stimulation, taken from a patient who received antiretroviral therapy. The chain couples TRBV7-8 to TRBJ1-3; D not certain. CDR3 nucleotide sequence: TGTGCCAGCAGCTTAGCGCTCTCTGGAAACACCATATATTTT. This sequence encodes CASSLALSGNTIYF.